Listed below are T cell receptor beta chains from one sample, sequenced in a study of blood T cell repertoires in COVID-19. Clones were read by immunoSEQ multiplex PCR, and TCRdb kept only the in-frame ones, dropping some. Of about 440,000 clones listed, 90% were seen once; the top ten hold about 0.57%. Sequencing was done on a sample of PBMCs or T cells enriched from blood (not recorded which). The receptors shown here come from a man aged 18 to 30 who had recovered from COVID-19. Both conserved end residues are part of each CDR3. A D gene is named only where the DNA matches it firmly. Some rows mark clone size as missing; the rest say once, few, many or name a class of expanded clone.

J gene: TRBJ2-1; clone size: NA; V gene: TRBV30; D gene: TRBD2; CDR3 protein: CAWSHLAGVNEQFF; CDR3 DNA: TGTGCCTGGAGTCATCTAGCGGGAGTCAATGAGCAGTTCTTC
J gene: TRBJ1-5; clone size: NA; V gene: TRBV6-1; D gene: NA; CDR3 protein: CASSEGQHNQPQHF; CDR3 DNA: TGTGCCAGCAGTGAAGGACAGCACAATCAGCCCCAGCATTTT
J gene: TRBJ1-1; clone size: NA; V gene: TRBV7-2; D gene: TRBD1; CDR3 protein: CASSGRTGKAEAFF; CDR3 DNA: TGTGCCAGCAGCGGAAGGACAGGGAAGGCTGAAGCTTTCTTT
J gene: TRBJ2-2; clone size: NA; V gene: TRBV10-1; D gene: NA; CDR3 protein: CASSELGDWHTGELFF; CDR3 DNA: TGCGCCAGCAGTGAATTAGGGGACTGGCACACCGGGGAGCTGTTTTTT
J gene: TRBJ1-1; clone size: once; V gene: TRBV25-1; D gene: NA; CDR3 protein: CASSEQGGFGTEAFF; CDR3 DNA: TGTGCCAGCAGTGAACAGGGAGGTTTTGGCACTGAAGCTTTCTTT
J gene: TRBJ1-5; clone size: NA; V gene: TRBV7-8; D gene: TRBD1; CDR3 protein: CASSLASRGYQPQHF; CDR3 DNA: TGTGCCAGCAGCTTAGCCTCCAGGGGGTATCAGCCCCAGCATTTT
J gene: TRBJ1-1; clone size: NA; V gene: TRBV13; D gene: TRBD1; CDR3 protein: CASSLQTGGLTEAFF; CDR3 DNA: TGTGCCAGCAGCTTACAGACAGGGGGTCTAACTGAAGCTTTCTTT
J gene: TRBJ1-2; clone size: NA; V gene: TRBV21-1; D gene: NA; CDR3 protein: CASSQRTAKGGYGYTF; CDR3 DNA: TGTGCCAGCAGCCAGCGGACAGCCAAAGGGGGCTATGGCTACACCTTC
J gene: TRBJ1-5; clone size: NA; V gene: TRBV28; D gene: NA; CDR3 protein: CASSLRELRQGGNQPQHF; CDR3 DNA: TGTGCCAGCAGTTTAAGGGAACTTCGGCAGGGCGGCAATCAGCCCCAGCATTTT
J gene: TRBJ2-7; clone size: NA; V gene: TRBV28; D gene: TRBD1; CDR3 protein: CASSPLTGGIPYEQYF; CDR3 DNA: TGTGCCAGCAGTCCTCTAACAGGGGGCATCCCCTACGAGCAGTACTTC
J gene: TRBJ1-2; clone size: NA; V gene: TRBV18; D gene: TRBD1; CDR3 protein: CASSLDRDLTIWYGYTF; CDR3 DNA: TGTGCCAGCTCACTTGACAGGGATCTGACGATATGGTATGGCTACACCTTC
J gene: TRBJ1-1; clone size: NA; V gene: TRBV5-4; D gene: TRBD1; CDR3 protein: CASRETGKGNTEAFF; CDR3 DNA: TGTGCCAGCAGGGAGACAGGGAAGGGGAACACTGAAGCTTTCTTT
J gene: TRBJ1-2; clone size: NA; V gene: TRBV11-1; D gene: NA; CDR3 protein: CASSPGQLYGYTF; CDR3 DNA: TGTGCCAGCAGCCCAGGACAGCTCTATGGCTACACCTTC